One sample yielded the 17 T cell receptor beta chains listed below, sequenced in a study of blood T cell repertoires in COVID-19. Repertoires were generated with immunoSEQ multiplex PCR, while TCRdb's copy carries only in-frame clones and drops some. In the table there are about 45,000 clones, about 83% of which are singletons. The sequenced material came from peripheral blood. Source of these receptors: an elderly man in a cohort sampled during active COVID-19.

The chain recombines TRBV6-5 with TRBJ1-6, with D possibly being TRBD1 (6 bases). The CDR3 contains 14 residues. Trimming stripped 6 bases from V and 0 bases from J, with 6 bases between. CDR1 and CDR2 (germline): MNHEY, SVGAGI. The CDR3, as DNA: TGTGCCAGCAGGGACAGCTCCTATAATTCACCCCTCCACTTT. Its protein is CASRDSSYNSPLHF.

The chain is built from TRBV9 and TRBJ2-7, with TRBD2 as a possible D gene (6 bases). Trimming stripped 0 bases from V and 7 bases from J, with 17 bases between. This CDR3 has 15 amino acids. The germline CDR1 and CDR2 sequences are SGDLS and YYNGEE. The CDR3 DNA is TGTGCCAGCAGCGTAGATGGCGGGGCCTTCGGGGAGCAGTACTTC. Translating it yields CASSVDGGAFGEQYF.

The gene calls are TRBV19 and TRBJ1-2, with 8 bases matching TRBD1. The CDR3 extends over 14 amino acids. J was trimmed by 6 bases and V by 3 bases; bases with no gene match: 6. Germline loops: CDR1 LNHDA, CDR2 SQIVND (reference sequence). Here the CDR3 reads CASSILGQAHGYTF. CDR3 nucleotide sequence: TGTGCCAGTAGTATTTTGGGACAGGCTCATGGCTACACCTTC.

This chain connects TRBV5-1 to TRBJ2-6, with TRBD1 matching 8 bases. CDR1 and CDR2 from the germline V gene are SGHRS and YFSETQ. The CDR3 loop spans 16 amino acids. Trimming cost V 4 bases and J 4 bases; bases outside gene matches: 7. The CDR3 reads CASSPTTGVGANVLTF. The CDR3 DNA reads as TGCGCCAGCAGCCCAACGACAGGGGTCGGGGCCAACGTCCTGACTTTC.

This chain connects TRBV29-1 to TRBJ2-3; D is ambiguous. Trimming cost V 2 bases and J 0 bases, with 3 bases left between them. Germline lookup yields CDR1 SQVTM and CDR2 ANQGSEA. This CDR3 has 12 residues. The CDR3 loop is CSVESSTDTQYF. The CDR3 DNA is TGCAGCGTTGAATCTAGCACAGATACGCAGTATTTT.

This chain uses TRBV24-1 with TRBJ1-5, with D possibly TRBD1 on 6 matching bases. The CDR3 has 16 residues. V was clipped by 3 bases and J by 2 bases, with 13 bases between them. Germline V gives CDR1 KGHDR, CDR2 SFDVKD. CDR3 DNA sequence: TGTGCCACCAGTGATCCGAGGGGGGGTGGCAATCAGCCCCAGCATTTT. This sequence encodes CATSDPRGGGNQPQHF.

In its sample, this clone was seen a few times. The chain couples TRBV30 to TRBJ1-4; 12 bases map to TRBD1. After removal of 2 bases from V and 7 bases from J, the junction contained 5 bases not matched to a gene. Germline V CDR1 and CDR2: GTSNPN, SVGIG (reference sequence). The CDR3 contains 15 residues. The chain's CDR3 is CAWSSGTGGGEKLFF. For the CDR3, the DNA is TGTGCCTGGAGTTCCGGGACAGGGGGCGGTGAAAAACTGTTTTTT.

This chain joins TRBV6-6 and TRBJ1-5, with 12 bases matching TRBD1. The CDR3 loop spans 19 amino acids. The junction had 17 bases not matched to a gene; V was cut back by 5 bases and J by 6 bases. Per the germline V gene, CDR1 is MNHNY and CDR2 is SVGAGI (reference sequence). CDR3 region: CASSPNPYWGQGASQPQHF. Written as DNA, the CDR3 is TGTGCCAGCAGTCCTAATCCTTATTGGGGACAGGGGGCGAGTCAGCCCCAGCATTTT.

This rearrangement joins TRBV21-1 to TRBJ1-4. TRBV21-1 is tagged as a pseudogene. The length of the CDR3 is 16 residues. CDR3 DNA: TGTGCCAGCAGCCATAACACCAGGAGGGTGGATGAAAAACTGTTTTTT. Its translation is CASSHNTRRVDEKLFF.

This clone was seen more than once but under ten times. This chain joins TRBV5-1 and TRBJ1-1; 8 bases align to TRBD1. CDR3 length equals 17 residues. V lost 0 bases to trimming and J lost 5 bases; unmatched junction nucleotides: 12. Germline CDR1 and CDR2: SGHRS and YFSETQ. The CDR3 bases are TGCGCCAGCAGCTTGGAAGGACAGGGTGCGGGCGATACTGAAGCTTTCTTT. Translated: CASSLEGQGAGDTEAFF.

The chain joins TRBV28 to TRBJ1-2; 7 nucleotides match TRBD1. The germline CDR1 and CDR2 sequences are MDHEN and SYDVKM. The CDR3 runs 12 residues. V lost 2 bases and J lost 9; bases outside the gene matches: 3. CDR3 sequence: CASSLGDRRYTF. CDR3 DNA sequence: TGTGCCAGCAGTTTAGGGGACAGACGCTACACCTTC.

V and J are TRBV6-5 and TRBJ2-7; tentative D call: TRBD2 (7 bases). Trimming cost V 6 bases and J 3 bases, with 18 bases left between them. There are 15 residues in the CDR3. The V gene's germline CDR1 is MNHEY and CDR2 SVGAGI. The CDR3 sequence: CASRIGGGAVYEQYF. As DNA, the CDR3 is TGTGCCAGCAGGATTGGCGGGGGCGCGGTCTACGAGCAGTACTTC.

This clone showed up just a few times. This chain links TRBV28 with TRBJ1-5; no clear D gene. CDR1 and CDR2 from the germline V gene are MDHEN and SYDVKM. Trimming cost V 4 bases and J 6 bases, with 7 bases left between them. The CDR3 loop spans 12 amino acids. The CDR3 sequence is CASSSQAQPQHF. CDR3 bases: TGTGCCAGCAGTTCCCAGGCTCAGCCCCAGCATTTT.

The chain recombines TRBV27 with TRBJ2-7, with 10 nucleotides matching TRBD1. V lost 6 bases and J lost 7; bases outside the gene matches: 6. The germline V gene has CDR1 MNHEY and CDR2 SMNVEV (reference sequence). The CDR3 has 13 residues. The DNA for the CDR3 is TGTGCCAGCAGCCGACAGGGGGCGGGGGAGCAGTACTTC. Residues: CASSRQGAGEQYF.

This clone has just one count. This chain connects TRBV28 to TRBJ2-3; D gene uncertain. Trimming shortened V by 3 bases and J by 1 base, and 8 bases separated the two germline ends. The CDR3 is made up of 14 amino acids. Per germline, CDR1 MDHEN and CDR2 SYDVKM. The CDR3 loop is CASSLGGGTDTQYF. CDR3 bases: TGTGCCAGCAGTTTGGGTGGAGGCACAGATACGCAGTATTTT.

The chain combines TRBV4-3 with TRBJ1-6; D gene uncertain. Germline CDR1 and CDR2: LGHNA and YSLEER. V was trimmed by 4 bases and J by 5 bases, leaving 15 bases between them. This CDR3 has 16 residues. CDR3 region: CASSLGVPENNSPLHF. The CDR3 region has the DNA TGCGCCAGCAGCCTCGGAGTTCCGGAAAATAATTCACCCCTCCACTTT.

The rearrangement uses TRBV9 and TRBJ2-3; possibly TRBD2 for D (7 bases). Trimming took off 3 bases at V and 6 bases at J, with 14 bases between the two ends. The CDR3 contains 14 residues. CDR1 SGDLS and CDR2 YYNGEE come from the germline V gene. DNA for the CDR3: TGTGCCAGCAGCGAGGGGGGGTCCACGGATACGCAGTATTTT. It is translated as CASSEGGSTDTQYF.